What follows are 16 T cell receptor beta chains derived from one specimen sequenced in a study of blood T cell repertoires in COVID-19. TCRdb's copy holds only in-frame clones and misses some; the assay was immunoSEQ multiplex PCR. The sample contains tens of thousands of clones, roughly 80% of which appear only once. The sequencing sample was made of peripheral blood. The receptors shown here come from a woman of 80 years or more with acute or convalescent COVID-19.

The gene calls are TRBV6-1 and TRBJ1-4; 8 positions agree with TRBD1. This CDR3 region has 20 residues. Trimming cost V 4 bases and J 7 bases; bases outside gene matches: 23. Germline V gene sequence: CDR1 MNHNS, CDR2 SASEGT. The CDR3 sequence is CASSVLVGGTGAKVGEKLFF. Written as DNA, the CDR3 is TGTGCCAGCAGTGTTCTCGTGGGAGGGACAGGAGCTAAAGTCGGTGAAAAACTGTTTTTT.

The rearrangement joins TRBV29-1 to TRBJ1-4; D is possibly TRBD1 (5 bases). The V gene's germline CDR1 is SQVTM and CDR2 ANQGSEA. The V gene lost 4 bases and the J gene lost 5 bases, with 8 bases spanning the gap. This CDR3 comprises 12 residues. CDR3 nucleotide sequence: TGCAGCGTTGTGGGGGGGAATGAAAAACTGTTTTTT. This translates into CSVVGGNEKLFF.

CDR3 protein: CATKAAQGSGTEAFF. The CDR3 DNA is TGTGCCACCAAAGCAGCGCAGGGATCCGGCACTGAAGCTTTCTTT. The genes are TRBV24-1 and TRBJ1-1; D might be TRBD1 (5 bases). CDR1 and CDR2 (germline): KGHDR, SFDVKD. V lost 8 bases to trimming and J lost 4 bases, with 19 bases between them. The CDR3 has 15 residues.

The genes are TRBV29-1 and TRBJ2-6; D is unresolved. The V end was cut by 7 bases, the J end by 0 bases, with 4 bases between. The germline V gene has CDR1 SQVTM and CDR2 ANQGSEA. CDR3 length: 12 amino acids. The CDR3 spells CSANSGANVLTF. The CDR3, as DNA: TGCAGCGCCAACTCTGGGGCCAACGTCCTGACTTTC.

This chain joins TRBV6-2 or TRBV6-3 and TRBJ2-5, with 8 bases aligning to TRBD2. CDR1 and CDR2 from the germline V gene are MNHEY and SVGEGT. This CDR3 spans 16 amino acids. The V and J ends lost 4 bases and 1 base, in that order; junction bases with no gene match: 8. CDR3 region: CASSSPGLGIQETQYF. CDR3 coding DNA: TGTGCCAGCAGTTCTCCGGGACTAGGAATCCAAGAGACCCAGTACTTC.

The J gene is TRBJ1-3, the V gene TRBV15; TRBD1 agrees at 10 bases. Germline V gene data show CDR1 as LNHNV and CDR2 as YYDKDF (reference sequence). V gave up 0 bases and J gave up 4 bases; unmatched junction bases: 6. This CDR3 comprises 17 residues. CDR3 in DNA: TGTGCCACCAGCAGAGATTTGGGACAGGGGAACGGAAACACCATATATTTT. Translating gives CATSRDLGQGNGNTIYF.

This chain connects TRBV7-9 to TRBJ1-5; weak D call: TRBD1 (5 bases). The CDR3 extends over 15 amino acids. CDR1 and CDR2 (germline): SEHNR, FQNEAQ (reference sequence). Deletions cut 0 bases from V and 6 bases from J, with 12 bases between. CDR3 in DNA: TGTGCCAGCAGCTTAGCTGGGGGGTTGGGTCAGCCCCAGCATTTT. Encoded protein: CASSLAGGLGQPQHF. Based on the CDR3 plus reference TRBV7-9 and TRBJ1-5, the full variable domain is DTGVSQNPRHKITKRGQNVTFRCDPISEHNRLYWYRQTLGQGPEFLTYFQNEAQLEKSRLLSDRFSAERPKGSFSTLEIQRTEQGDSAMYLCASSLAGGLGQPQHFGDGTRLSIL.

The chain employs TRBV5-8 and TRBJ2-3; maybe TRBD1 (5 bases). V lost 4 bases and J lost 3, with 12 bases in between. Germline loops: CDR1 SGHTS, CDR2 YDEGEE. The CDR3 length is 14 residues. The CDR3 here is CASSTNRITDTQYF. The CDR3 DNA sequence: TGTGCCAGCAGCACTAACAGGATTACAGATACGCAGTATTTT.

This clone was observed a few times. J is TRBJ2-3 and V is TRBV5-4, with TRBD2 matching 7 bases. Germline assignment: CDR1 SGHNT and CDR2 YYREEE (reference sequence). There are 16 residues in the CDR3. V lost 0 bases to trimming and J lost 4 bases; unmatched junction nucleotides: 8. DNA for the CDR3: TGTGCCAGCAGCTTGGCCACGGGGGGTAGGGCAGATACGCAGTATTTT. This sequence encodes CASSLATGGRADTQYF.

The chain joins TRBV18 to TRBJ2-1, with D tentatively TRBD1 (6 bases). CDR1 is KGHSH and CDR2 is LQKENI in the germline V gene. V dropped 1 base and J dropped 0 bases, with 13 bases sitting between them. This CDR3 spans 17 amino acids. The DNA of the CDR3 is TGTGCCAGCTCACCACGAAACAGGGTTATCTCCTACAATGAGCAGTTCTTC. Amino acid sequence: CASSPRNRVISYNEQFF.

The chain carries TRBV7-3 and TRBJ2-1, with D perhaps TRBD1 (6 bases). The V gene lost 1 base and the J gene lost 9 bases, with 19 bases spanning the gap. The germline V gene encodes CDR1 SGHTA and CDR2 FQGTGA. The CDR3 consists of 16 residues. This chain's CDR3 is CASSLIGPGASPEQFF. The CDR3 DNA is TGTGCCAGCAGCTTAATTGGCCCAGGGGCGTCCCCTGAGCAGTTCTTC.

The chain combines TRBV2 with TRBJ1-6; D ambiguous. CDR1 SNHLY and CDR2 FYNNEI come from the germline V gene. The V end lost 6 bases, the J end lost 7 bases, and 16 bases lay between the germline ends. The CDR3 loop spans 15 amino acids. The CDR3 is CASRSAWTGNSPLHF. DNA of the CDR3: TGTGCCAGCAGATCCGCCTGGACGGGAAATTCACCCCTCCACTTT.

The DNA of the CDR3 is TGTGCCAGTAGTATAGATTCCGGCAGGGGGCACTACGAGCAGTACTTC. Its protein product is CASSIDSGRGHYEQYF. V usage is TRBV19 and J usage is TRBJ2-7; 8 positions match TRBD1. V lost 0 bases, J lost 3 bases, and 7 bases stayed unmatched. In germline, CDR1 is LNHDA, CDR2 SQIVND (reference sequence). The CDR3 spans 16 residues.

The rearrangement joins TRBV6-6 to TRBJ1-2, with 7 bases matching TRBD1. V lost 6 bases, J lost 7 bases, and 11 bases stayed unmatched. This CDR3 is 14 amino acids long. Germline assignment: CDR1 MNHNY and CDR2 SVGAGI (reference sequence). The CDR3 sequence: CASSPTGEKGGYTF. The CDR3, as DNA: TGTGCCAGCAGCCCCACAGGGGAAAAGGGTGGCTACACCTTC.

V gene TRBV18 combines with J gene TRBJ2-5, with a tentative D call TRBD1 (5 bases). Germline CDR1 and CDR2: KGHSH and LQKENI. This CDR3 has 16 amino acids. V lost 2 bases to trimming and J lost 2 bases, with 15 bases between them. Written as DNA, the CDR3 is TGTGCCAGCTCACCAGCACTATCCAGGGTACAAGAGACCCAGTACTTC. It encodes CASSPALSRVQETQYF.

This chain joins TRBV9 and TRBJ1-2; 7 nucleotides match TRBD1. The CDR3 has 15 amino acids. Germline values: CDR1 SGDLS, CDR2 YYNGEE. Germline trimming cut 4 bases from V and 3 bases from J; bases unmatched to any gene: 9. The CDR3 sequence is CASSSGGGVDYGYTF. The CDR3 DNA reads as TGTGCCAGCAGCTCGGGAGGGGGCGTAGACTATGGCTACACCTTC.